The sequence of this T cell receptor beta chain was determined in a study of blood T cell repertoires in COVID-19. Study summary: Spain, Italy and the United States supplied samples that represented acute and convalescent COVID-19. PBMCs, B-cell-depleted T cells, or T cells were the source of the cDNA or gDNA that made up the material.

Authors' data handling: Estimation of nucleated cell counts was performed using reference gene primer amplification. Data came from immunoSEQ multiplex PCR; TCRdb stores just in-frame clones and leaves some out. Clone size and the V and J calls come from that table; the DNA yielded D and trimming. Altogether roughly 190,000 clones are present, 65% to 90% being singletons, with the ten largest covering 10% to 15%. Germline CDR1 reads SNHLY; CDR2 reads FYNNEI. This CDR3 spans 14 amino acids. V shed 5 bases and J shed 0 bases, with 10 bases lying between them. Symptom resolution, clearance, or two negative PCRs marked the recovered donors of Cohort 3.

The genes are TRBV2 and TRBJ1-2; D is unresolved. Sequencing input: PBMCs or T cells enriched from blood (not recorded which). The TCR was taken from a man between 40 and 49 years old who had recovered from COVID-19. The CDR3, as DNA: TGTGCCAGCAGTTCAGAGGAGGCTAACTATGGCTACACCTTC. Translated, it gives CASSSEEANYGYTF. The whole variable domain, filled in from reference TRBV2 and TRBJ1-2, reads EPEVTQTPSHQVTQMGQEVILRCVPISNHLYFYWYRQILGQKVEFLVSFYNNEISEKSEIFDDQFSVERPDGSNFTLKIRSTKLEDSAMYFCASSSEEANYGYTFGSGTRLTVV.